This T cell receptor (beta chain) stems from a study of cytotoxic CD8 clonotypes in ibrutinib-treated CLL. Whole-study findings and limits: Sampling times, which were not matched between the groups, differed between sustained-remission patients and progressing patients. Public clonotypes occurred uncommonly; on treatment, they contracted or remained stable. Clonality increased at ibrutinib response and stayed stable in sustained remission. At progression, however, it fell back toward baseline.

Remarks on this clone: Its antigen is unknown.

Repertoires were generated with immunoSEQ multiplex PCR, while TCRdb's copy carries only in-frame clones and drops some. The profile shows about 140,000 clones, 80% to 95% of them singletons. V lost 6 bases and J lost 6; bases outside the gene matches: 7. Germline V lookup: CDR1 SEHNR, CDR2 FQNEAQ (reference sequence). The CDR3 is 14 residues long. The input for sequencing was PBMCs, taken after 12 months of ibrutinib treatment. The V call is TRBV7-9, the J call TRBJ1-1; 10 bases are a match to TRBD1. The sequence was obtained from a human donor with chronic lymphocytic leukemia. This CDR3 reads CASRAEGTGAEAFF. The CDR3 nucleotides are TGTGCCAGCAGAGCCGAGGGGACAGGGGCTGAAGCTTTCTTT.